This TCR beta chain was recorded in a study of PD-1 blockade in classical Hodgkin lymphoma. This clone was detected once. Its antigen is unknown. The data were produced by immunoSEQ multiplex PCR, yet TCRdb's version contains in-frame clones alone and is incomplete. The repertoire holds 11,000 to 15,000 clones, with approximately 91% as singletons. Study-level results: Whatever underlies the repertoire differences (possibly disease activity or prior therapy) remains undefined.

Time point meaning: newly diagnosed, previously untreated cHL patient sample. Applied to thawed PBMCs, magnetic negative selection was the method used to isolate CD8+ T cells. The CDR3 length is 15 residues. Germline-derived CDR1 and CDR2 are SEHNR and FQNEAQ (reference sequence). V was pared by 5 bases and J by 4 bases, with 15 bases between. The clonotype was recovered from a human donor with classical Hodgkin lymphoma. The gene calls are TRBV7-9 and TRBJ2-1; no firm D call. Sequencing used CD8+ T cells from blood. CDR3 protein: CASSPASAVYNEQFF. CDR3 nucleotides: TGTGCCAGCAGCCCAGCCAGCGCTGTTTACAATGAGCAGTTCTTC. Complete variable domain (other parts from reference TRBV7-9 and TRBJ2-1): DTGVSQNPRHKITKRGQNVTFRCDPISEHNRLYWYRQTLGQGPEFLTYFQNEAQLEKSRLLSDRFSAERPKGSFSTLEIQRTEQGDSAMYLCASSPASAVYNEQFFGPGTRLTVL.